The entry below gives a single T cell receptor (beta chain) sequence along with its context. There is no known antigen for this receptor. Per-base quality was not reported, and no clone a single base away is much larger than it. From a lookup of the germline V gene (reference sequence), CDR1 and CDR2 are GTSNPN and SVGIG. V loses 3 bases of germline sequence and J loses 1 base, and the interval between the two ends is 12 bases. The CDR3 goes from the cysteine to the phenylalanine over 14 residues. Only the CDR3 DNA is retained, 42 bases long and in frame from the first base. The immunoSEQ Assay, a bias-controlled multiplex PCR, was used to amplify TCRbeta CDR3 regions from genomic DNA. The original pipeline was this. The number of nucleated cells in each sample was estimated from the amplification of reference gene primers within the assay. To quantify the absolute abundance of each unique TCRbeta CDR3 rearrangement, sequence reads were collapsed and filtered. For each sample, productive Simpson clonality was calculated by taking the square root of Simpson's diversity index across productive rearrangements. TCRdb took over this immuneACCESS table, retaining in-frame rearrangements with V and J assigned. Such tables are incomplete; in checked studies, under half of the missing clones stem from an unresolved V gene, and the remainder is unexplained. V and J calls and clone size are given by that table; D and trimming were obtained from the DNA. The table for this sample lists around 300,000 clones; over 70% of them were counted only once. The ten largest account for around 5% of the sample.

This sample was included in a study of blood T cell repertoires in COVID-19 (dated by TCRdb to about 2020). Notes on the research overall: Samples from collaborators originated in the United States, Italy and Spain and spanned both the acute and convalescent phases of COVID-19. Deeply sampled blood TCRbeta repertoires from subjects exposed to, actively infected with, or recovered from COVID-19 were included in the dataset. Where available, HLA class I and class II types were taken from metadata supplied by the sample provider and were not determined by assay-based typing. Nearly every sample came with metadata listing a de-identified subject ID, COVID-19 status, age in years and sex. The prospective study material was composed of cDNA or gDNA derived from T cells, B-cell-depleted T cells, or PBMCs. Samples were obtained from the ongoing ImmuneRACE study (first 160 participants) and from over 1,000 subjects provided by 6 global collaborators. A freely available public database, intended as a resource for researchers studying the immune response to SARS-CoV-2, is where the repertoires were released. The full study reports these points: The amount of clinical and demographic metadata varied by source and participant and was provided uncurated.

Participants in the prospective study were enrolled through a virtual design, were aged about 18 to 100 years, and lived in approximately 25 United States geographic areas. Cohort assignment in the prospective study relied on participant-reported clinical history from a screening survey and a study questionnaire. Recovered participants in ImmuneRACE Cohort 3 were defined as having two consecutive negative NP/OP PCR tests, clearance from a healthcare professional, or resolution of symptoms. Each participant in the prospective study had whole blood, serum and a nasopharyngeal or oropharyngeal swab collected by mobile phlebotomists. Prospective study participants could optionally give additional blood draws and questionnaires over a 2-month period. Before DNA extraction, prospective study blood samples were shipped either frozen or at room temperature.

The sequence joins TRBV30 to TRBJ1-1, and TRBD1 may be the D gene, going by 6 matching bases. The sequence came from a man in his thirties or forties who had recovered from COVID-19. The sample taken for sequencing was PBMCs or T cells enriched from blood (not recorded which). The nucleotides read TGTGCCTGGAGGCACAGGACAGCGAACACTGAAGCTTTCTTT. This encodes CAWRHRTANTEAFF. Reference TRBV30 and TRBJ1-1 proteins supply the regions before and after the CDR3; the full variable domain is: SQTIHQWPATLVQPVGSPLSLECTVEGTSNPNLYWYRQAAGRGLQLLFYSVGIGQISSEVPQNLSASRPQDRQFILSSKKLLLSDSGFYLCAWRHRTANTEAFFGQGTRLTVV.